This record concerns one T cell receptor beta chain sequence. Antigen specificity is unknown. This specimen comes from a study of cytomegalovirus exposure and HLA in healthy donors. Whole-study context: Among the 350 to 500 donors who were genotyped, 70% to 90% fell in the genetic ancestry cluster that is associated with self-reported Caucasian donors.

The CDR3 consists of 13 residues. The J segment lost 4 bases and the V segment lost 6 bases, leaving 5 bases of the junction unmatched. Per germline, CDR1 WNHNN and CDR2 SYGVQD (reference sequence). Notes on the study in general: Presence/absence comparisons presumed near-even sequencing depth among donors. When analyzed later, a missense DCLRE1C variant was found to be linked to TCR beta V- and J-gene trimming. Productive rates of about 90% or about 30% were seen for most TCR beta V segments in an earlier analysis.

PCR employed 60 Vbeta and 13 Jbeta primers. Only in-frame clones appear in the TCRdb table, and some are missing; sequencing was by immunoSEQ multiplex PCR. Here the sample spans about 110,000 clones, 60% to 85% being singletons. The receptor's source is a woman aged 25 to 39 in good health and CMV-seronegative. The chain is built from TRBV10-1 and TRBJ1-2; 7 bases align to TRBD1. Material for sequencing was PBMCs. The CDR3 sequence: CASRAGQPYGYTF. The CDR3 bases are TGCGCCAGCAGGGCGGGACAGCCCTATGGCTACACCTTC.